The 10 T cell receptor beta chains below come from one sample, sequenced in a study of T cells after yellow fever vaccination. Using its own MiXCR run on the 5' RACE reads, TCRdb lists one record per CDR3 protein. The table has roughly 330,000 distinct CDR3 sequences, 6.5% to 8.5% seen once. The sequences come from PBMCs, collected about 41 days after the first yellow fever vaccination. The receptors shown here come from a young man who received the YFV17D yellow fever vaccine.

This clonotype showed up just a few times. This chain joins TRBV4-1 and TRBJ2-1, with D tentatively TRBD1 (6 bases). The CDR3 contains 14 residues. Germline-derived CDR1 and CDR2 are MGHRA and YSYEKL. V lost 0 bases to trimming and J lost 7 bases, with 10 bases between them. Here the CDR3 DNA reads TGCGCCAGCAGCCAAGAAACTCAGGGGAATGAGCAGTTCTTC. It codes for CASSQETQGNEQFF.

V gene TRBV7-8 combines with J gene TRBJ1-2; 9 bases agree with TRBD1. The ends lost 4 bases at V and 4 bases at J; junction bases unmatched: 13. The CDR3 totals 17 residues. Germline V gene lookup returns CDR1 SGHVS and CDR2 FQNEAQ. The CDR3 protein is CASSSRDRAQTTYGYTF. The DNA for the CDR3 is TGTGCCAGCAGCTCCCGGGACAGGGCCCAAACCACCTATGGCTACACCTTC.

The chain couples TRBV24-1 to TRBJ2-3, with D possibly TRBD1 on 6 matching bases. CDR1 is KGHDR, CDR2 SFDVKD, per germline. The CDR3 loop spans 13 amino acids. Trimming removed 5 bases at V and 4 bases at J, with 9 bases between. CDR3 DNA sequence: TGTGCCACCAGTGGCAGGGGTGCAGATACGCAGTATTTT. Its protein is CATSGRGADTQYF.

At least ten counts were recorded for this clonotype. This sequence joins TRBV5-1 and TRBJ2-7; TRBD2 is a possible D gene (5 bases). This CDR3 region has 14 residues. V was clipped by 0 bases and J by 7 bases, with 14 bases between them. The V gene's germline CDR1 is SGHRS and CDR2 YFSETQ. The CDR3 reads CASSLAGSAREQYF. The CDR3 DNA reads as TGCGCCAGCAGCTTGGCGGGGTCTGCAAGGGAGCAGTACTTC.

CDR3 sequence (DNA): TGTGCCAGCAGCCGGGACAGGATCTATGGCTACACCTTC. It codes for CASSRDRIYGYTF. The rearrangement uses TRBV5-6 and TRBJ1-2, with 8 nucleotides matching TRBD1. This CDR3 comprises 13 residues. V shed 4 bases and J 4 bases; nucleotides not matched to a gene: 3. Germline V gene sequence: CDR1 SGHDT, CDR2 YYEEEE. The variable domain in full, with the rest retrieved from reference TRBV5-6 and TRBJ1-2, is DAGVTQSPTHLIKTRGQQVTLRCSPKSGHDTVSWYQQALGQGPQFIFQYYEEEERQRGNFPDRFSGHQFPNYSSELNVNALLLGDSALYLCASSRDRIYGYTFGSGTRLTVV.

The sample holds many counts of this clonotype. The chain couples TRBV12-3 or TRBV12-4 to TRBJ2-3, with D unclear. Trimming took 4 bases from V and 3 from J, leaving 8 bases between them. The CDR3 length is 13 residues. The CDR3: CASSSALTDTQYF. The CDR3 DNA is TGTGCCAGCAGTTCAGCTTTAACAGATACGCAGTATTTT.

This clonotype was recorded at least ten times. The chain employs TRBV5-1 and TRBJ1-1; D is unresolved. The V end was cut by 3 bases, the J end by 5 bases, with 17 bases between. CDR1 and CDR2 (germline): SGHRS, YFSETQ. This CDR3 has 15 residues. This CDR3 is CASSSGLGRATEAFF. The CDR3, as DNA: TGCGCCAGCAGCTCTGGTCTGGGGAGGGCGACTGAAGCTTTCTTT. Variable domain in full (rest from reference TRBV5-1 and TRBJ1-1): KAGVTQTPRYLIKTRGQQVTLSCSPISGHRSVSWYQQTPGQGLQFLFEYFSETQRNKGNFPGRFSGRQFSNSRSEMNVSTLELGDSALYLCASSSGLGRATEAFFGQGTRLTVV.

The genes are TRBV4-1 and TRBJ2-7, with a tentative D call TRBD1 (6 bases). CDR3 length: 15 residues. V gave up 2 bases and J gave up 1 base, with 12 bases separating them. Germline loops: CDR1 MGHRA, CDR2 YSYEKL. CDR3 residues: CASSQPGTRSYEQYF. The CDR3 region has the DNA TGCGCCAGCAGCCAACCCGGGACAAGATCCTACGAGCAGTACTTC.

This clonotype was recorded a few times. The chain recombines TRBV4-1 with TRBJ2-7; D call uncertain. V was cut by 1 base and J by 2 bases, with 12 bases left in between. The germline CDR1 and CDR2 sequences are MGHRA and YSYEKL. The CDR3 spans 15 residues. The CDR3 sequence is CASSQGVGATYEQYV. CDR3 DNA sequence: TGCGCCAGCAGCCAAGGAGTGGGCGCGACCTACGAGCAGTACGTC.

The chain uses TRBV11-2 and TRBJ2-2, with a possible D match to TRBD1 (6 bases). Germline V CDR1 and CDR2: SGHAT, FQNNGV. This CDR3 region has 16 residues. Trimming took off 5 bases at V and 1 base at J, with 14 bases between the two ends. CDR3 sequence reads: CASSPTGFWNTGELFF. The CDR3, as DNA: TGTGCCAGCAGCCCAACAGGGTTCTGGAACACCGGGGAGCTGTTTTTT.